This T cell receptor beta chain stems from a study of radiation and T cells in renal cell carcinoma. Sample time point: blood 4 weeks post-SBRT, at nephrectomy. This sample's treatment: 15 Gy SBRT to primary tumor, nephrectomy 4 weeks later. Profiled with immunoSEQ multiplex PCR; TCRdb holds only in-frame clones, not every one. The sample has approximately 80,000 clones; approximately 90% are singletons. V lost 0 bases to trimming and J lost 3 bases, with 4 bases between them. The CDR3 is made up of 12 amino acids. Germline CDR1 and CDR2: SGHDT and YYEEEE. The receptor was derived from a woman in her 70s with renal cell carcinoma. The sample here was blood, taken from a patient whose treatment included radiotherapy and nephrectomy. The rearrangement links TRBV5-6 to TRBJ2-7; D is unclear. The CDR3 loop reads CASSLVGYEQYF. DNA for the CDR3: TGTGCCAGCAGCTTGGTGGGCTACGAGCAGTACTTC.